This T cell receptor (beta chain) was identified in a study of identical twins. Notes on the study in general: There was more out-of-frame TCR alpha sharing in monozygotic twins than models estimated. The conclusions drew on cross-sectional statistical analysis instead of tracking the same donors.

There are 15 residues in the CDR3. V gave up 1 base and J gave up 3 bases; unmatched junction bases: 3. Germline CDR1 and CDR2: DFQATT and SNEGSKA (reference sequence). Each CDR3 protein is one row after TCRdb ran MiXCR on the 5' RACE reads. In the table there are about 890,000 distinct CDR3 sequences, 9% to 15% of which are singletons. This clonotype was recorded many times. Its target is not known. The same sample was also used in a study of yellow fever vaccine responses in identical twins. That paper notes: The authors reported partly convergent, partly personalized vaccine responses in identical twins.

The TCR comes from a woman between 18 and 29 years old in good health. Sequencing input: PBMCs. V and J are TRBV20-1 and TRBJ2-1; 10 bases agree with TRBD2. DNA of the CDR3: TGCAGTGCTAGAGTCGGGACTAGCGACTACAATGAGCAGTTCTTC. This encodes CSARVGTSDYNEQFF.